Below, 24 T cell receptor beta chains from the same sample are listed, as sequenced in a study of T cell responses to AZD1222 COVID-19 vaccine. Clones were sequenced by immunoSEQ multiplex PCR, and TCRdb holds only the in-frame ones, with some missing. Among 100,000 to 150,000 clones, approximately 90% were seen once, and the ten largest hold about 7.1%. The sequencing used peripheral blood, collected on day 0 of AZD1222 vaccination. Receptor source: an adult in good health.

The genes are TRBV7-6 and TRBJ2-3, with D perhaps matching TRBD1 or TRBD2 (5 bases each). The CDR3 totals 16 residues. Trimming took off 2 bases at V and 0 bases at J, with 12 bases between the two ends. The germline gives CDR1 SGHVS, CDR2 FNYEAQ. The CDR3 coding sequence is TGTGCCAGCAGCTTAAGGGGACGAAGCAGCACAGATACGCAGTATTTT. It encodes CASSLRGRSSTDTQYF.

This rearrangement joins TRBV7-3 to TRBJ2-3; 12 nucleotides match TRBD2. Germline CDR1 and CDR2: SGHTA and FQGTGA. The CDR3 has 15 residues. J gave up 4 bases and V 2 bases, and 1 base lay outside the gene matches. CDR3 nucleotide sequence: TGTGCCAGCAGCTTACTAGCGGGGGGGCCAGATACGCAGTATTTT. Protein: CASSLLAGGPDTQYF.

The sample holds one count of this clone. The chain has TRBV30 and TRBJ1-4, with TRBD1 as a possible D gene (5 bases). The ends were cut back, 3 bases at V and 7 bases at J, with 12 bases in the middle. The CDR3 length is 13 residues. Germline values: CDR1 GTSNPN, CDR2 SVGIG (reference sequence). CDR3 protein: CAWRIGGGEKLFF. CDR3 DNA: TGTGCCTGGAGGATTGGGGGGGGTGAAAAACTGTTTTTT. Supplemented by reference TRBV30 and TRBJ1-4, the full variable domain reads SQTIHQWPATLVQPVGSPLSLECTVEGTSNPNLYWYRQAAGRGLQLLFYSVGIGQISSEVPQNLSASRPQDRQFILSSKKLLLSDSGFYLCAWRIGGGEKLFFGSGTQLSVL.

This rearrangement joins TRBV19 to TRBJ1-1; D ambiguous. Germline CDR1 is LNHDA and CDR2 is SQIVND (reference sequence). Trimming cost V 11 bases and J 1 base, with 11 bases left between them. The CDR3 contains 12 residues. CDR3 nucleotide sequence: TGTGCCGTAGGGTGGGAGAACACTGAAGCTTTCTTT. Translating it yields CAVGWENTEAFF.

The rearrangement links TRBV7-6 to TRBJ1-4, with 7 bases that match TRBD1. The CDR3 totals 14 residues. V shed 5 bases, J shed 8 bases, and the junction held 8 bases outside the gene matches. Germline CDR1 reads SGHVS; CDR2 reads FNYEAQ. DNA of the CDR3: TGTGCCAGCAGCCCCGACAGGGTCCAGGAAAAACTGTTTTTT. Translated, it gives CASSPDRVQEKLFF.

V usage is TRBV7-2 and J usage is TRBJ1-6; 7 bases map to TRBD1. Trimming cost V 1 base and J 10 bases; bases outside gene matches: 13. The CDR3 loop spans 17 amino acids. CDR1 and CDR2 from the germline V gene are SGHTA and FQGNSA. The DNA for the CDR3 is TGTGCCAGCAGCTTAGAGGCCCCCGACAGGGTCCGCTCACCCCTCCACTTT. This gives the protein CASSLEAPDRVRSPLHF.

The chain is built from TRBV30 and TRBJ1-5, with 8 bases fitting TRBD1. Unmatched junction bases numbered 1, after V lost 2 bases and J lost 4 bases. This CDR3 spans 13 amino acids. Germline V gene lookup returns CDR1 GTSNPN and CDR2 SVGIG (reference sequence). The CDR3 sequence: CAWSTGGNQPQHF. CDR3 sequence (DNA): TGTGCCTGGAGTACAGGGGGAAATCAGCCCCAGCATTTT.

The sample holds one count of this clone. The chain has TRBV10-3 and TRBJ1-3; D call uncertain. Germline V gene sequence: CDR1 ENHRY, CDR2 SYGVKD. Trimming left V 2 bases short and J 0 bases short, with 8 bases between. This CDR3 comprises 15 residues. The chain's CDR3 is CAISEGPGSGNTIYF. CDR3 nucleotides: TGTGCCATCAGTGAGGGTCCCGGCTCTGGAAACACCATATATTTT.

The chain is built from TRBV6-2 or TRBV6-3 and TRBJ2-3; D might be TRBD2 (6 bases). CDR3 size: 14 residues. V was trimmed by 7 bases and J by 2 bases, leaving 13 bases between them. Germline lookup yields CDR1 MNHEY and CDR2 SVGEGT. DNA of the CDR3: TGTGCCAGCATCCCCGGGGGAACCACAGATACGCAGTATTTT. It specifies CASIPGGTTDTQYF.

The CDR3 loop reads CASSPTSGGRETQYF. The CDR3 DNA follows: TGTGCCAGTAGTCCGACTAGCGGGGGTAGAGAGACCCAGTACTTC. The chain recombines TRBV19 with TRBJ2-5, with 12 nucleotides matching TRBD2. After removal of 5 bases from V and 4 bases from J, the junction contained 5 bases not matched to a gene. The CDR3 consists of 15 residues. Germline-derived CDR1 and CDR2 are LNHDA and SQIVND (reference sequence).

The J gene is TRBJ2-1, the V gene TRBV30; D call uncertain. The CDR3 loop spans 12 amino acids. V was shortened by 2 bases and J by 6 bases, with 8 bases between the two germline ends. The germline V gene has CDR1 GTSNPN and CDR2 SVGIG (reference sequence). The CDR3 DNA reads TGTGCCTGGAGTACCGCAGCCAATGAGCAGTTCTTC. Translation: CAWSTAANEQFF.

The CDR3 is CASSLDGQSTIYF. CDR3 DNA sequence: TGTGCCAGCAGCTTAGATGGTCAGAGCACCATATATTTT. V and J are TRBV7-9 and TRBJ1-3, with D uncertain. The CDR3 runs to 13 residues. V lost 1 base and J 9 bases, leaving 10 bases between the germline ends. Germline values: CDR1 SEHNR, CDR2 FQNEAQ (reference sequence). Combining the CDR3 with reference TRBV7-9 and TRBJ1-3 gives the whole variable domain DTGVSQNPRHKITKRGQNVTFRCDPISEHNRLYWYRQTLGQGPEFLTYFQNEAQLEKSRLLSDRFSAERPKGSFSTLEIQRTEQGDSAMYLCASSLDGQSTIYFGEGSWLTVV.

The V call is TRBV7-2, the J call TRBJ2-3; D not certain. V gave up 1 base and J gave up 1 base, with 15 bases separating them. Germline V gene data show CDR1 as SGHTA and CDR2 as FQGNSA. The CDR3 is made up of 17 amino acids. The CDR3 DNA reads TGTGCCAGCAGCTTAGTCACACTGAGGCGTGGCACAGATACGCAGTATTTT. Amino acid sequence: CASSLVTLRRGTDTQYF. Based on the CDR3 plus reference TRBV7-2 and TRBJ2-3, the full variable domain is GAGVSQSPSNKVTEKGKDVELRCDPISGHTALYWYRQSLGQGLEFLIYFQGNSAPDKSGLPSDRFSAERTGGSVSTLTIQRTQQEDSAVYLCASSLVTLRRGTDTQYFGPGTRLTVL.

This clone was recorded once. A read error may account for a junction end that differs from germline. V is TRBV9 and J is TRBJ1-1; 10 bases are a match to TRBD1. The CDR3 loop spans 12 amino acids. The germline gives CDR1 SGDLS, CDR2 YYNGEE. CDR3 loop: CASSDRDRGIGF. The CDR3 coding sequence is TGTGCCAGCAGCGACCGGGACAGGGGTATCGGTTTT.

This chain joins TRBV11-1 and TRBJ1-1; no clear D. CDR3 length: 15 residues. Deletions cut 2 bases from V and 0 bases from J, with 10 bases between. Germline V gene data show CDR1 as SGHAT and CDR2 as FQDESV (reference sequence). CDR3 in amino acids: CASSLLATLNTEAFF. CDR3 bases: TGTGCCAGCAGCTTACTGGCGACATTGAACACTGAAGCTTTCTTT.

This clone occurred once. The chain is built from TRBV7-6 and TRBJ2-5, with 10 bases that match TRBD2. This CDR3 has 17 residues. J gave up 4 bases and V 1 base, and 9 bases lay outside the gene matches. Germline CDR1 and CDR2: SGHVS and FNYEAQ. The CDR3 is CASSLEPSGGAGETQYF. CDR3 DNA sequence: TGTGCCAGCAGCTTAGAACCCAGCGGGGGGGCTGGAGAGACCCAGTACTTC. Together with reference TRBV7-6 and TRBJ2-5, the CDR3 gives the full variable domain: GAGVSQSPRYKVTKRGQDVALRCDPISGHVSLYWYRQALGQGPEFLTYFNYEAQQDKSGLPNDRFSAERPEGSISTLTIQRTEQRDSAMYRCASSLEPSGGAGETQYFGPGTRLLVL.

The chain joins TRBV19 to TRBJ2-3; TRBD2 might be the D (6 bases). CDR3 length equals 13 residues. Trimming shortened V by 5 bases and J by 7 bases, and 13 bases separated the two germline ends. Germline lookup yields CDR1 LNHDA and CDR2 SQIVND (reference sequence). The CDR3 protein is CASSHAGKHTQYF. CDR3 nucleotide sequence: TGTGCCAGTAGTCATGCGGGGAAACATACGCAGTATTTT.

Concerning this clone itself: A junction boundary mismatches the germline segment, possibly from a read error. The V gene is TRBV6-4, the J gene TRBJ2-1; 8 bases are a match to TRBD2. This CDR3 comprises 13 residues. In germline, CDR1 is MRHNA, CDR2 SNTAGT. DNA of the CDR3: TGTGCCAGCAGTGACTCGGTGGTAGCGGGGTTGGTCTTC. As protein: CASSDSVVAGLVF.

The gene calls are TRBV14 and TRBJ2-3, with TRBD1 matching 8 bases. Per the germline V gene, CDR1 is SGHDN and CDR2 is FVKESK. CDR3 length: 17 amino acids. Trimming removed 3 bases from V and 2 bases from J; junction bases left unmatched: 10. CDR3 bases: TGTGCCAGCAGCCACTATTTTGGGACAGGACACACAGATACGCAGTATTTT. It translates to CASSHYFGTGHTDTQYF.

This clone was found once. The chain joins TRBV12-3 or TRBV12-4 to TRBJ1-6; D gene uncertain. Trimming shortened V by 2 bases and J by 10 bases, and 6 bases separated the two germline ends. The CDR3 has 12 residues. This chain's CDR3 is CASSLLSSPLHF. DNA for the CDR3: TGTGCCAGCAGTTTATTATCCTCACCCCTCCACTTT.

The V call is TRBV7-5, the J call TRBJ2-1; no DNA check was done on the table's D call, TRBD1. TRBV7-5 is an annotated pseudogene. The CDR3 runs 15 residues. DNA of the CDR3: TGTGCCAGAAGCCATCAGGGGGCATACTACAATGAGCAGTTCTTC. It encodes CARSHQGAYYNEQFF.

This clone was detected a few times. V gene TRBV6-1 combines with J gene TRBJ1-4, with D possibly being TRBD1 (6 bases). This CDR3 contains 13 residues. The V gene's germline CDR1 is MNHNS and CDR2 SASEGT. V was cut by 3 bases and J by 8 bases, with 10 bases left in between. For the CDR3, the DNA is TGTGCCAGCAGTGAGTGGACAGCAGAAAAACTGTTTTTT. It yields the protein CASSEWTAEKLFF.

The chain is built from TRBV6-5 and TRBJ1-2; no clear D gene. Germline CDR1 is MNHEY and CDR2 is SVGAGI. Trimming left V 6 bases short and J 6 bases short, with 14 bases between. The CDR3 runs to 13 residues. The DNA for the CDR3 is TGTGCCAGCAGGTGGGCAGGAGAACATGGCTACACCTTC. Its protein is CASRWAGEHGYTF.

V is TRBV6-2 or TRBV6-3 and J is TRBJ1-5; weak D call: TRBD1 (6 bases). Trimming took 5 bases from V and 4 from J, leaving 9 bases between them. The CDR3 contains 13 residues. Germline CDR1 and CDR2: MNHEY and SVGEGT. CDR3 bases: TGTGCCAGCAGTCTTACAGGGAATCAGCCCCAGCATTTT. It yields the protein CASSLTGNQPQHF.